This TCR beta chain was sequenced for a study of shared T cell receptors in the human thymus. CDR1 is SGHNT and CDR2 is YENEEA in the germline V gene. The J segment lost 2 bases and the V segment lost 4 bases, leaving 4 bases of the junction unmatched. This CDR3 contains 15 residues. TCRdb's copy holds only in-frame clones and misses some; the assay was immunoSEQ multiplex PCR. Seen here are 450,000 to 650,000 clones, more than 75% observed once, and the top ten hold less than 0.015%. The data also belong to a second study, concerning human thymus T cells. Per that study: Resections from corrective heart surgery supplied the thymus tissue. Repertoires sampled from thymus and blood appeared biased in V and J gene usage. Related studies noted strongly shared thymic repertoires across unrelated people.

The chain links TRBV11-3 to TRBJ2-1; 8 bases are shared with TRBD2. The clonotype comes from a boy younger than two with a congenital heart defect. Sequenced material: thymocytes. The CDR3 reads CASSSLAVPYNEQFF. CDR3 nucleotides: TGTGCCAGCAGCTCACTAGCGGTCCCCTACAATGAGCAGTTCTTC.